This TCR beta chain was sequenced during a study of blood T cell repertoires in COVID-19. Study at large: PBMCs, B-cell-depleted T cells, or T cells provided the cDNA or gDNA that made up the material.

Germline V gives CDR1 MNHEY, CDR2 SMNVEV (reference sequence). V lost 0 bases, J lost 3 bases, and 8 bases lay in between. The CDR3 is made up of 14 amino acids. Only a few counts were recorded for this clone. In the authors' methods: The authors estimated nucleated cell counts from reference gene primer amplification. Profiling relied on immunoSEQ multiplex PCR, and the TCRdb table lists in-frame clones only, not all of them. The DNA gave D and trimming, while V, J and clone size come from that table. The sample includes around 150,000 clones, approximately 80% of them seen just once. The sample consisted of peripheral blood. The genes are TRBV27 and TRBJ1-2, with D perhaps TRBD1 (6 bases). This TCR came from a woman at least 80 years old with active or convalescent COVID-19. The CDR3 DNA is TGTGCCAGCAGTTTATCGGCAGGGGACTATGGCTACACCTTC. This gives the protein CASSLSAGDYGYTF.